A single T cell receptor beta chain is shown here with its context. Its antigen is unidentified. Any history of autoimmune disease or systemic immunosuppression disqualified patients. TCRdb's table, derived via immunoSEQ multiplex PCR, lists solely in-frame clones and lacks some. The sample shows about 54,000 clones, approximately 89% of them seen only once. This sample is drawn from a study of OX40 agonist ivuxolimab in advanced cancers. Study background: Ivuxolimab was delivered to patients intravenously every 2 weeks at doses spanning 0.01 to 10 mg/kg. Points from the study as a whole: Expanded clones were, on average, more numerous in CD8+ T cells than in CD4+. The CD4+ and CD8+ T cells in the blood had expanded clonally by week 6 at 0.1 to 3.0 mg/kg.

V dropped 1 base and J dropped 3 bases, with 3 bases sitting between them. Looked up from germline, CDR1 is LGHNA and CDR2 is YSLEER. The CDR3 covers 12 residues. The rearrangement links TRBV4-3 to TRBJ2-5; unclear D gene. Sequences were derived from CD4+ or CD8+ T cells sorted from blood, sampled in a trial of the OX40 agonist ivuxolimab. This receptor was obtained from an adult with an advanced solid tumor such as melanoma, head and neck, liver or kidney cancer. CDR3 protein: CASSQGKETQYF. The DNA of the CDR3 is TGCGCCAGCAGCCAAGGGAAAGAGACCCAGTACTTC.